A single sample is the source of the 27 T cell receptor beta chains below, sequenced in a study of T cell repertoires in cytomegalovirus infection. Each CDR3 protein is one row after TCRdb ran MiXCR on the reads. The table shows fewer than 1,000,000 distinct CDR3 sequences, with around 32% occurring only once. For these TCRs, the target antigens are not known. This material consisted of cultured CD8+ T cells from PBMCs, taken from culture after CMV antigen stimulation. Receptor source: a human donor in good health (CMV status not recorded). Some clones in this sample may be carry-over from other donors' samples.

This clonotype was counted at least ten times. CDR3 bases: TGTGCCAGCACCAGGGAGGGTACGCAGTATTTT. It specifies CASTREGTQYF. The chain uses TRBV7-2 and TRBJ2-3; 7 nucleotides match TRBD2. Trimming removed 7 bases from V and 8 bases from J; junction bases left unmatched: 3. The CDR3 totals 11 residues. Per germline, CDR1 SGHTA and CDR2 FQGNSA.

This clonotype has a single count. The rearrangement joins TRBV6-2 or TRBV6-3 to TRBJ1-1; D unclear. The germline gives CDR1 MNHEY, CDR2 SVGEGT. Deletions cut 5 bases from V and 1 base from J, with 11 bases between. The CDR3 is 14 amino acids. The CDR3 sequence is CASSHPDGNTEAFF. The CDR3 DNA is TGTGCCAGCAGTCACCCCGACGGGAACACTGAAGCTTTCTTT.

This clonotype has ten or more counts. J is TRBJ1-1 and V is TRBV6-2 or TRBV6-3; 7 bases are shared with TRBD1. The junction had 16 bases not matched to a gene; V was cut back by 2 bases and J by 4 bases. Per the germline V gene, CDR1 is MNHEY and CDR2 is SVGEGT. The CDR3 consists of 18 residues. The CDR3 sequence is CASSYRYGRQGGPTEAFF. CDR3 coding DNA: TGTGCCAGCAGTTACCGATACGGAAGGCAGGGGGGGCCCACTGAAGCTTTCTTT.

This chain uses TRBV6-1 with TRBJ1-1; D is ambiguous. V was pared by 9 bases and J by 3 bases, with 17 bases between. The germline gives CDR1 MNHNS, CDR2 SASEGT. The CDR3 has 14 amino acids. The CDR3 spells CASPLLGGDTEAFF. In nucleotides, the CDR3 is TGTGCCAGTCCCCTCCTTGGAGGAGACACTGAAGCTTTCTTT.

V usage is TRBV10-3 and J usage is TRBJ2-3; 8 nucleotides match TRBD2. CDR3 size: 13 residues. The V and J ends lost 8 bases and 7 bases, in that order; junction bases with no gene match: 8. The germline CDR1 and CDR2 sequences are ENHRY and SYGVKD. This CDR3 reads CAIGTGGRHTQYF. In DNA, the CDR3 is TGTGCCATCGGGACGGGGGGGCGACATACGCAGTATTTT.

This sequence joins TRBV20-1 and TRBJ1-2; 7 bases are a match to TRBD1. The germline V gene has CDR1 DFQATT and CDR2 SNEGSKA (reference sequence). This CDR3 comprises 14 residues. V dropped 6 bases and J dropped 4; count of bases not matched to a gene: 11. CDR3: CSADLQGSSYGYTF. DNA for the CDR3: TGCAGTGCCGACCTACAGGGGAGTAGCTATGGCTACACCTTC.

This chain connects TRBV3-1 to TRBJ2-2; D perhaps matches TRBD2 (6 bases). V gave up 0 bases and J gave up 3 bases, with 11 bases separating them. Germline V gene data show CDR1 as LGHDT and CDR2 as YNNKEL (reference sequence). The CDR3 runs to 16 residues. CDR3 bases: TGTGCCAGCAGCCAAGATAAACTAGCAGACACCGGGGAGCTGTTTTTT. It specifies CASSQDKLADTGELFF.

This sequence joins TRBV10-3 and TRBJ2-1, with a possible D match to TRBD2 (6 bases). Trimming took off 3 bases at V and 3 bases at J, with 18 bases between the two ends. The CDR3 is 17 residues long. In germline, CDR1 is ENHRY, CDR2 SYGVKD. The CDR3 bases are TGTGCCATCAGTGACCCGGTTGGGGGGAAGGTCTACAATGAGCAGTTCTTC. Translating gives CAISDPVGGKVYNEQFF.

This clonotype appeared a few times. This rearrangement joins TRBV12-3 or TRBV12-4 to TRBJ2-2, with D tentatively TRBD2 (5 bases). V shed 6 bases and J shed 7 bases, with 12 bases lying between them. The CDR3 is 13 residues long. CDR3 loop: CASREAGDGELFF. In DNA form, the CDR3 reads TGTGCCAGCAGGGAGGCTGGAGACGGGGAGCTGTTTTTT.

This chain connects TRBV27 to TRBJ2-6, with 7 bases matching TRBD1. Germline CDR1 MNHEY, CDR2 SMNVEV (reference sequence). V trimming: 0 bases; J trimming: 0 bases; junction bases outside the gene matches: 17. The CDR3 loop spans 22 amino acids. The CDR3: CASSLSAIPQGISYSGANVLTF. CDR3 nucleotide sequence: TGTGCCAGCAGTTTATCGGCTATTCCACAGGGGATCTCGTACTCTGGGGCCAACGTCCTGACTTTC.

V usage is TRBV19 and J usage is TRBJ2-4; D is possibly TRBD1 or TRBD2 (5 bases each). Trimming cost V 3 bases and J 9 bases, with 6 bases left between them. CDR3 length: 11 amino acids. CDR1 and CDR2 (germline): LNHDA, SQIVND (reference sequence). In DNA, the CDR3 is TGTGCCAGTAGTATTGGGGGCATTCAGTACTTC. It translates to CASSIGGIQYF.

The chain links TRBV10-3 to TRBJ1-2, with TRBD1 matching over 7 bases. V trimming: 7 bases; J trimming: 0 bases; junction bases outside the gene matches: 11. This CDR3 contains 16 residues. Looked up from germline, CDR1 is ENHRY and CDR2 is SYGVKD. CDR3 DNA sequence: TGTGCCATCATCACTGACAGGGCGGGGGCTAACTATGGCTACACCTTC. Encoded protein: CAIITDRAGANYGYTF.

This clonotype was counted between two and nine times. The chain has TRBV5-5 and TRBJ2-6, with D possibly called TRBD1 or TRBD2 (5 bases each). CDR1 is SGHKS, CDR2 YYEKEE, per germline (reference sequence). V was cut by 4 bases and J by 0 bases, with 11 bases left in between. CDR3 length: 16 amino acids. CDR3 region: CASSTGTYSGANVLTF. The DNA of the CDR3 is TGTGCCAGCAGCACGGGGACCTACTCTGGGGCCAACGTCCTGACTTTC.

This chain links TRBV6-6 with TRBJ1-5; a possible D gene is TRBD1 (6 bases). This CDR3 spans 16 amino acids. Deletions cut 6 bases from V and 0 bases from J, with 15 bases between. Per germline, CDR1 MNHNY and CDR2 SVGAGI (reference sequence). Here the CDR3 reads CASSDGGPYSNQPQHF. The CDR3 DNA reads as TGTGCCAGCAGCGACGGGGGGCCTTATAGCAATCAGCCCCAGCATTTT.

V gene TRBV29-1 combines with J gene TRBJ1-1; possibly TRBD1 for D (5 bases). Trimming took 3 bases from V and 5 from J, leaving 7 bases between them. This CDR3 has 11 amino acids. In germline, CDR1 is SQVTM, CDR2 ANQGSEA. This chain's CDR3 is CSVDGGTEAFF. In DNA, the CDR3 is TGCAGCGTTGATGGGGGAACTGAAGCTTTCTTT.

This clonotype was counted between two and nine times. The chain joins TRBV4-2 to TRBJ2-1; a weak D match, TRBD1 (5 bases). V was trimmed by 0 bases and J by 2 bases, leaving 8 bases between them. The CDR3 contains 15 residues. Germline V gene data show CDR1 as LGHNA and CDR2 as YNFKEQ. For the CDR3, the DNA is TGTGCCAGCAGCCAAGAAGGGGCCCCCTACAATGAGCAGTTCTTC. It translates to CASSQEGAPYNEQFF.

This clonotype was detected ten times or more. V usage is TRBV7-6 and J usage is TRBJ2-2, with D perhaps matching TRBD2 (5 bases). Germline CDR1 SGHVS, CDR2 FNYEAQ. The CDR3 extends over 13 amino acids. V lost 7 bases and J 1 base, leaving 7 bases between the germline ends. For the CDR3, the DNA is TGTGCCAGCACCGGGGAGAACACCGGGGAGCTGTTTTTT. Amino acids: CASTGENTGELFF.

The chain couples TRBV6-2 or TRBV6-3 to TRBJ1-3, with no clear D. This CDR3 spans 16 amino acids. V was trimmed by 0 bases and J by 3 bases, leaving 12 bases between them. From germline, CDR1 is MNHEY and CDR2 SVGEGT. CDR3 bases: TGTGCCAGCAGTTACTCGCCGAGAACCCTTGGAAACACCATATATTTT. It codes for CASSYSPRTLGNTIYF.

J is TRBJ1-1 and V is TRBV2; D remains ambiguous. V lost 6 bases to trimming and J lost 2 bases, with 10 bases between them. CDR3 length: 13 amino acids. CDR1 and CDR2 from the germline V gene are SNHLY and FYNNEI. CDR3 nucleotides: TGTGCCAGCAGACCCACAAAAAACACTGAAGCTTTCTTT. It encodes CASRPTKNTEAFF.

This clonotype was seen at least ten times. The gene calls are TRBV4-3 and TRBJ1-4; 11 positions match TRBD1. After removal of 3 bases from V and 0 bases from J, the junction contained 6 bases not matched to a gene. The CDR3 has 18 residues. CDR1 LGHNA and CDR2 YSLEER come from the germline V gene. CDR3 amino acids: CASSHSPGQGATNEKLFF. The CDR3, as DNA: TGCGCCAGCAGCCACTCCCCGGGACAGGGGGCAACTAATGAAAAACTGTTTTTT.

A remark on this clonotype: A much larger clone sits a single nucleotide away, making a read error possible. The chain combines TRBV12-3 or TRBV12-4 with TRBJ1-1, with D unresolved. Trimming took off 10 bases at V and 0 bases at J, with 18 bases between the two ends. This CDR3 is 15 amino acids long. This chain's CDR3 is CANSHLIDLNTEAFF. The CDR3 nucleotides are TGTGCCAACAGCCATTTGATCGACTTGAACACTGAAGCTTTCTTT.

The V call is TRBV14, the J call TRBJ2-5, with 7 positions matching TRBD1. This CDR3 is 20 amino acids long. Germline assignment: CDR1 SGHDN and CDR2 FVKESK. V shed 3 bases, J shed 1 base, and the junction held 20 bases outside the gene matches. CDR3 in amino acids: CASSHPVGDSPFAFQETQYF. For the CDR3, the DNA is TGTGCCAGCAGCCACCCCGTAGGGGACAGCCCCTTCGCTTTCCAAGAGACCCAGTACTTC.

The chain joins TRBV6-2 or TRBV6-3 to TRBJ2-5, with TRBD1 identical over 7 bases. Germline V lookup: CDR1 MNHEY, CDR2 SVGEGT. CDR3 length equals 15 residues. V gave up 6 bases and J gave up 0 bases; unmatched junction bases: 7. CDR3 DNA sequence: TGTGCCAGCAGAACTCGGGACAGTTACCAAGAGACCCAGTACTTC. Protein sequence: CASRTRDSYQETQYF.

This sequence joins TRBV7-9 and TRBJ2-1, with a weak D call TRBD1 (6 bases). The ends were cut back, 6 bases at V and 8 bases at J, with 29 bases in the middle. The CDR3 loop spans 18 amino acids. The germline V gene has CDR1 SEHNR and CDR2 FQNEAQ (reference sequence). CDR3 DNA: TGTGCCAGCAGGGTGGGATTGTCGAGGGGGATCTTCATAGATGAGCAGTTCTTC. Protein product: CASRVGLSRGIFIDEQFF.

Comments on this clonotype: This could be a read error, since a much larger clone is one nucleotide away. V is TRBV27 and J is TRBJ2-3, with TRBD2 matching 13 bases. V shed 8 bases and J 2 bases; nucleotides not matched to a gene: 7. The CDR3 spans 16 residues. Germline CDR1 is MNHEY and CDR2 is SMNVEV (reference sequence). CDR3 loop: CASGPGTSGDTDTQYF. DNA for the CDR3: TGTGCCAGCGGTCCGGGGACTAGCGGGGACACAGATACGCAGTATTTT.

On this clonotype itself: A read error may produce the germline difference seen at one junction end. The chain joins TRBV7-8 to TRBJ1-1; 7 bases fit TRBD1. The CDR3 runs 15 residues. Germline V gene lookup returns CDR1 SGHVS and CDR2 FQNEAQ. CDR3 coding DNA: TGTACCAGCAGTTGGACAGGTTTCCGGAACACTGAAGCTTTCTTT. Translated: CTSSWTGFRNTEAFF.

The V gene is TRBV10-3, the J gene TRBJ1-2; no reliable D call. This CDR3 is 12 amino acids long. V shed 7 bases and J shed 3 bases, with 9 bases lying between them. Germline V gene data show CDR1 as ENHRY and CDR2 as SYGVKD. Here the CDR3 reads CAITDGDYGYTF. CDR3 DNA: TGTGCCATCACGGACGGCGACTATGGCTACACCTTC.